This T cell receptor beta chain was sequenced for a study of siplizumab effects on memory and regulatory T cells. Study observations and caveats: Both greater diversity than memory cells and a major contribution to the alloresponse seemed to characterize naive T cells.

Germline CDR1 is SNHLY and CDR2 is FYNNEI. The CDR3 is 15 residues long. V dropped 5 bases and J dropped 0 bases, with 11 bases sitting between them. Some clones are missing from TCRdb's copy, which holds only in-frame ones; the method was immunoSEQ multiplex PCR. This repertoire shows around 120,000 clones, around 94% found once; its top ten account for under 2%. In the case of this clone: Its antigen is not known.

The V and J genes are TRBV2 and TRBJ1-5; D might be TRBD1 (6 bases). This TCR derives from a human donor in good health. The sample consisted of non-Treg CD4+ T cells sorted from blood. CDR3 amino acids: CASSRQVDSNQPQHF. CDR3 coding DNA: TGTGCCAGCAGTCGACAGGTCGATAGCAATCAGCCCCAGCATTTT.